Shown below are 18 T cell receptor beta chains from a single sample sequenced in a study of blood T cell repertoires in COVID-19 (dated by TCRdb to the early 2020s). Preparation of the library involved the immunoSEQ multiplex PCR assay. Sourced from immuneACCESS, this table was stored by TCRdb with only in-frame sequences that have V and J called. A share of the clones is absent; for the studies checked, an unresolved V gene accounts for under half, and the remainder has no known explanation. Recorded for this sample are about 110,000 clones; approximately 86% of them occurred a single time. 4% to 5.5% of the sample is held by the ten biggest clonotypes. The sequenced sample was peripheral blood. These receptors originate from a man in his forties with acute or convalescent COVID-19.

The chain joins TRBV18 to TRBJ2-3; D unclear. CDR3 length: 14 residues. Germline assignment: CDR1 KGHSH and CDR2 LQKENI. V was cut by 2 bases and J by 6 bases, with 12 bases left in between. The CDR3 nucleotides are TGTGCCAGCTCACCAACTACCCTCCGGGATACGCAGTATTTT. This sequence encodes CASSPTTLRDTQYF.

The chain employs TRBV15 and TRBJ2-5, with 9 bases aligning to TRBD1. J was trimmed by 6 bases and V by 3 bases; bases with no gene match: 5. CDR1 and CDR2 (germline): LNHNV, YYDKDF (reference sequence). CDR3 length: 14 amino acids. The DNA of the CDR3 is TGTGCCACCAGCAGCCCGACAGGGGGAAAGACCCAGTACTTC. Translation gives CATSSPTGGKTQYF.

This chain joins TRBV7-9 and TRBJ1-2, with 10 bases identical to TRBD1. Per germline, CDR1 SEHNR and CDR2 FQNEAQ (reference sequence). This CDR3 contains 16 residues. J gave up 5 bases and V 4 bases, and 10 bases lay outside the gene matches. The CDR3 loop is CASSYSPGQGWYGYTF. The DNA of the CDR3 is TGTGCCAGCAGCTATTCGCCGGGACAGGGGTGGTATGGCTACACCTTC.

The chain joins TRBV5-4 to TRBJ1-1; 8 nucleotides align to TRBD1. The junction had 12 bases not matched to a gene; V was cut back by 4 bases and J by 4 bases. The CDR3 length is 16 residues. Per the germline V gene, CDR1 is SGHNT and CDR2 is YYREEE (reference sequence). Here the CDR3 reads CASSPPTGVIGTEAFF. The CDR3 DNA sequence: TGTGCCAGCAGCCCCCCGACAGGGGTTATCGGCACTGAAGCTTTCTTT.

J is TRBJ2-6 and V is TRBV9; perhaps TRBD1 as D (6 bases). The V gene lost 3 bases and the J gene lost 4 bases, with 17 bases spanning the gap. The germline CDR1 and CDR2 sequences are SGDLS and YYNGEE. The CDR3 runs 17 residues. CDR3 residues: CASSAGVTGLGANVLTF. The CDR3 DNA follows: TGTGCCAGCAGCGCCGGAGTTACAGGGCTCGGGGCCAACGTCCTGACTTTC.

The chain couples TRBV6-1 to TRBJ1-2; 7 nucleotides match TRBD1. CDR1 and CDR2 from the germline V gene are MNHNS and SASEGT. The CDR3 has 17 amino acids. Trimming removed 3 bases from V and 4 bases from J; junction bases left unmatched: 14. The CDR3 DNA follows: TGTGCCAGCAGTGATTCGGGACTCCTTTCAGGGGGCTATGGCTACACCTTC. It specifies CASSDSGLLSGGYGYTF.

This clone has a single count. The V gene is TRBV2, the J gene TRBJ2-7, with 9 bases fitting TRBD1. Germline V CDR1 and CDR2: SNHLY, FYNNEI. The CDR3 consists of 13 residues. V lost 7 bases, J lost 3 bases, and 4 bases stayed unmatched. CDR3 region: CASIPDRGYEQYF. The DNA for the CDR3 is TGTGCCAGCATCCCGGACAGGGGCTACGAGCAGTACTTC.

This clone appeared a single time. The rearrangement links TRBV3-1 (or the pseudogene TRBV3-2) to TRBJ2-1, with 13 bases lining up with TRBD2. J lost 5 bases, V lost 10 bases, and 8 bases had no gene match. From germline, CDR1 is LGHDT and CDR2 YNNKEL (reference sequence). The length of the CDR3 is 15 residues. The CDR3 region is CATRLAGGLDNEQFF. CDR3 coding DNA: TGTGCCACCCGACTAGCGGGGGGTTTGGACAATGAGCAGTTCTTC.

The chain carries TRBV5-1 and TRBJ2-1; TRBD2 aligns across 10 bases. Per the germline V gene, CDR1 is SGHRS and CDR2 is YFSETQ. V was clipped by 0 bases and J by 4 bases; unmatched bases: 4. The CDR3 sequence is 16 residues long. As DNA, the CDR3 is TGCGCCAGCAGCTTGGCTCTAGCGGGGGCATACAATGAGCAGTTCTTC. It specifies CASSLALAGAYNEQFF. Together with reference TRBV5-1 and TRBJ2-1, the CDR3 gives the full variable domain: KAGVTQTPRYLIKTRGQQVTLSCSPISGHRSVSWYQQTPGQGLQFLFEYFSETQRNKGNFPGRFSGRQFSNSRSEMNVSTLELGDSALYLCASSLALAGAYNEQFFGPGTRLTVL.

The chain employs TRBV3-1 (or the pseudogene TRBV3-2) and TRBJ2-3, with no clear D. CDR3 size: 12 residues. CDR1 is LGHDT and CDR2 is YNNKEL in the germline V gene (reference sequence). V shed 1 base and J shed 3 bases, with 2 bases lying between them. CDR3 coding DNA: TGTGCCAGCAGCCAAGCGACAGATACGCAGTATTTT. It encodes CASSQATDTQYF.

The J gene is TRBJ1-1, the V gene TRBV6-5; TRBD1 might be the D (5 bases). The V and J ends lost 4 bases and 0 bases respectively, with 6 bases between them. The CDR3 is made up of 13 amino acids. CDR1 MNHEY and CDR2 SVGAGI come from the germline V gene. The CDR3 here is CASSLTVNTEAFF. In nucleotides, the CDR3 is TGTGCCAGCAGTTTGACAGTGAACACTGAAGCTTTCTTT.

V gene TRBV4-1 combines with J gene TRBJ2-1, with TRBD1 as a possible D gene (5 bases). The CDR3 is 14 residues long. Germline lookup yields CDR1 MGHRA and CDR2 YSYEKL. The V end was cut by 0 bases, the J end by 11 bases, with 14 bases between. Written as DNA, the CDR3 is TGCGCCAGCAGCCAAGATGATCGGACACTTAAGCAGTTCTTC. Its translation is CASSQDDRTLKQFF.

The V gene is TRBV10-3, the J gene TRBJ2-5; 8 positions match TRBD1. V lost 2 bases and J lost 3; bases outside the gene matches: 5. This CDR3 is built from 15 residues. Germline values: CDR1 ENHRY, CDR2 SYGVKD. CDR3 DNA: TGTGCCATCAGTGAGGGGACAGGTTCCAAAGAGACCCAGTACTTC. This translates into CAISEGTGSKETQYF.

This CDR3 is CASSLEVASAGYTF. CDR3 DNA sequence: TGTGCCAGCAGCTTGGAGGTGGCGAGCGCGGGCTACACCTTC. The chain uses TRBV5-5 and TRBJ1-2; D is ambiguous. The germline V and J ends were trimmed by 0 bases and 8 bases, with 14 bases remaining between them. The CDR3 runs 14 residues. CDR1 SGHKS and CDR2 YYEKEE come from the germline V gene (reference sequence).

The chain combines TRBV7-8 with TRBJ2-5, with 7 bases that match TRBD1. The V segment lost 5 bases and the J segment 4 bases; nucleotides outside the gene matches: 4. Germline V gene sequence: CDR1 SGHVS, CDR2 FQNEAQ. CDR3 length equals 13 residues. CDR3 sequence (DNA): TGTGCCAGCAGCCTCAGGGGGTCAGAGACCCAGTACTTC. Protein sequence: CASSLRGSETQYF.

The chain couples TRBV6-5 to TRBJ2-6; the D gene is possibly TRBD1 (5 bases). The CDR3 runs 16 residues. V dropped 4 bases and J dropped 0 bases, with 10 bases sitting between them. Germline V CDR1 and CDR2: MNHEY, SVGAGI. The CDR3 nucleotides are TGTGCCAGCAGTTGGGGCCAGATCTCTGGGGCCAACGTCCTGACTTTC. This codes for CASSWGQISGANVLTF.

The chain combines TRBV19 with TRBJ2-5; D remains unclear. CDR3 size: 14 residues. From germline, CDR1 is LNHDA and CDR2 SQIVND (reference sequence). Trimming took 7 bases from V and 5 from J, leaving 17 bases between them. The CDR3 DNA follows: TGTGCCAGTACCCTTCTGGTAGCTCGGGAGACCCAGTACTTC. Translating it yields CASTLLVARETQYF.

This clone has just one count. The gene calls are TRBV29-1 and TRBJ2-7; 9 nucleotides match TRBD1. The CDR3 has 13 residues. J gave up 4 bases and V 6 bases, and 7 bases lay outside the gene matches. Germline V gene data show CDR1 as SQVTM and CDR2 as ANQGSEA. DNA for the CDR3: TGCAGCGTAGGGACAGGGACCCCATACGAGCAGTACTTC. Translating it yields CSVGTGTPYEQYF.